This entry features one TCR beta chain sequence. The assay was immunoSEQ multiplex PCR, and TCRdb's table has in-frame clones only and misses some. The top ten clones hold 7% to 9% of a sample with a few hundred thousand clones, 80% to 90% of them seen once. This sample stems from a study of blood T cell repertoires in COVID-19. Germline V gene sequence: CDR1 KGHSH, CDR2 LQKENI. CDR3 length: 15 residues. V shed 4 bases, J shed 5 bases, and the junction held 7 bases outside the gene matches. The sequenced sample consisted of PBMCs or T cells enriched from blood (not recorded which). The clonotype originates from a man aged 30-40 years in a cohort exposed to, infected with or recovered from COVID-19 (not recorded which). The chain has TRBV18 and TRBJ2-1; TRBD1 matches 8 bases. DNA for the CDR3: TGTGCCAGCTCACTTATATGGGGACAGGACAATGAGCAGTTCTTC. Protein: CASSLIWGQDNEQFF.